This TCR beta chain was sequenced in a study of blood T cell repertoires in COVID-19. Whole-study context: Samples came from the United States, Italy and Spain, spanning acute and convalescent COVID-19. In each case, the material was cDNA or gDNA derived from T cells, B-cell-depleted T cells, or PBMCs.

Followed longitudinally, the Seattle patients had been enrolled during active infection. This CDR3 has 16 residues. V was shortened by 0 bases and J by 0 bases, with 9 bases between the two germline ends. CDR1 SGHDN and CDR2 FVKESK come from the germline V gene. Per the authors' pipeline: Amplifying reference gene primers gave estimates of nucleated cell counts. Only in-frame clones appear in the TCRdb table, and some are missing; sequencing was by immunoSEQ multiplex PCR. V and J calls plus clone size are reproduced from that table; the DNA served to infer D and trimming. Of 48,000 or so clones listed, 86% are singletons.

Sequencing was carried out using peripheral blood. The receptor was isolated from a woman of 80 years or more with COVID-19, enrolled during active disease. The V gene is TRBV14, the J gene TRBJ1-3; D unresolved. CDR3 coding DNA: TGTGCCAGCAGCCAAGATCCGGGGAGCTCTGGAAACACCATATATTTT. Protein product: CASSQDPGSSGNTIYF.